This TCR beta chain was observed in a study of T-cell memory formation after mild COVID-19. Study information: Largely, the TCR clusters proved donor specific. Study-wide points: Mostly located in CM and EM were contracting CD4+ clones, with contracting CD8+ clones located in EMRA. Pre-infection memory already had some responding clones, implying cross-reactive memory joined.

There are 12 residues in the CDR3. The germline V gene has CDR1 MNHEY and CDR2 SVGEGT. Trimming shortened V by 7 bases and J by 10 bases, and 14 bases separated the two germline ends. TCRdb analysed the 5' RACE reads with MiXCR anew, one entry per CDR3 protein. The sample contains 100,000 to 150,000 distinct CDR3 sequences, about 16% of which appear only once. This clonotype has just a few counts. Its antigen is still unknown. The TCR comes from an adult woman who had mild COVID-19 (a few samples of this study predate the infection). Cell type and time point are not known. The material sequenced was PBMCs or a T cell subset sorted from them (not recorded which). The chain combines TRBV6-2 or TRBV6-3 with TRBJ2-1, with D unresolved. The CDR3 loop reads CASTHGSNEQFF. As DNA, the CDR3 is TGTGCCAGCACCCACGGGTCTAACGAGCAGTTCTTC.